The 27 T cell receptor beta chains reported below all come from one sample, sequenced in a study of cytomegalovirus exposure and HLA in healthy donors (dated by TCRdb to the late 2010s). Receptor libraries were prepared by the immunoSEQ multiplex PCR assay. A mixture of 60 forward primers for TCR Vbeta segments and 13 reverse primers for TCR Jbeta segments was used in the multiplex PCR. Sourced from immuneACCESS, this table was stored by TCRdb with only in-frame sequences that have V and J called. A share of the clones is absent; for the studies checked, an unresolved V gene accounts for under half, and the remainder has no known explanation. The sample table lists over 100,000 clones, roughly 89% of them with a count of one. The ten largest make up around 5.5% of the sample. The sample comprised PBMCs. Receptors originate from a woman in her 30s in good health and CMV-seronegative.

The chain employs TRBV4-1 and TRBJ1-5; TRBD1 matches at 12 bases. The V segment lost 0 bases and the J segment 11 bases; nucleotides outside the gene matches: 8. There are 16 residues in the CDR3. The germline CDR1 and CDR2 sequences are MGHRA and YSYEKL. CDR3 in amino acids: CASSQEWDRGLRAQHF. The DNA of the CDR3 is TGCGCCAGCAGCCAAGAGTGGGACAGGGGGCTGAGGGCCCAGCATTTT.

The rearrangement uses TRBV21-1 and TRBJ2-7; the table's TRBD1 call for D was not verified on the DNA. TRBV21-1 has pseudogene status. CDR3 size: 16 residues. The CDR3 coding sequence is TGTGCCAGCAGCAAAGGGTCTTCAGGAAGCTCCTACGAGCAGTACTTC. As protein: CASSKGSSGSSYEQYF.

Worth noting for this clone: One end of the junction is discordant with germline, which a read error may explain. V usage is TRBV9 and J usage is TRBJ2-1; perhaps TRBD1 as D (6 bases). Germline CDR1 and CDR2: SGDLS and YYNGEE. This CDR3 region has 13 residues. Written as DNA, the CDR3 is TGTGCCAGCAGCCCAGGGGCCTACAGTGAGCAGTTCTTC. It yields the protein CASSPGAYSEQFF.

This clone was counted between two and nine times. V gene TRBV4-1 combines with J gene TRBJ1-2; tentatively, D is TRBD1 (6 bases). The V and J ends lost 3 bases and 4 bases respectively, with 12 bases between them. Germline V gene data show CDR1 as MGHRA and CDR2 as YSYEKL. The length of the CDR3 is 14 residues. CDR3 sequence: CASSQNRDTYGYTF. Here the CDR3 DNA reads TGCGCCAGCAGCCAGAACCGGGACACCTATGGCTACACCTTC.

V and J are TRBV30 and TRBJ2-6; D may be TRBD2 (7 bases). Looked up from germline, CDR1 is GTSNPN and CDR2 is SVGIG (reference sequence). The V and J ends lost 5 bases and 2 bases respectively, with 13 bases between them. This CDR3 contains 15 residues. CDR3 in amino acids: CAWGGALPGANVLTF. Here the CDR3 DNA reads TGTGCCTGGGGGGGGGCCCTACCTGGGGCCAACGTCCTGACTTTC.

V is TRBV28 and J is TRBJ1-6; D is undetermined. V lost 10 bases and J lost 5, with 21 bases in between. This CDR3 contains 16 residues. Germline CDR1 is MDHEN and CDR2 is SYDVKM. The CDR3 sequence: CATADGGLGNNSPLHF. The DNA for the CDR3 is TGTGCCACCGCTGACGGCGGGCTGGGAAATAATTCACCCCTCCACTTT.

The J gene is TRBJ1-4, the V gene TRBV6-1; 7 bases are a match to TRBD1. The CDR3 has 15 residues. CDR1 is MNHNS, CDR2 SASEGT, per germline. The junction had 11 bases not matched to a gene; V was cut back by 5 bases and J by 8 bases. The CDR3 sequence: CASSSFDRAGEKLFF. DNA of the CDR3: TGTGCCAGCAGTTCATTTGACAGGGCAGGCGAAAAACTGTTTTTT.

The gene calls are TRBV5-5 and TRBJ1-2; D is ambiguous. Germline V CDR1 and CDR2: SGHKS, YYEKEE (reference sequence). The CDR3 spans 12 residues. V was cut by 2 bases and J by 5 bases, with 7 bases left in between. CDR3 region: CASSLGGYGYTF. The CDR3 nucleotides are TGTGCCAGCAGCTTAGGAGGGTATGGCTACACCTTC.

The chain is built from TRBV5-1 and TRBJ2-1; unclear D gene. The germline V gene encodes CDR1 SGHRS and CDR2 YFSETQ. The CDR3 consists of 15 residues. Trimming cost V 0 bases and J 3 bases, with 10 bases left between them. In nucleotides, the CDR3 is TGCGCCAGCAGCTTGGCCGTCGGTGTCTACAATGAGCAGTTCTTC. Its protein product is CASSLAVGVYNEQFF.

This rearrangement joins TRBV7-9 to TRBJ2-5; 8 bases fit TRBD2. From germline, CDR1 is SEHNR and CDR2 FQNEAQ (reference sequence). Trimming took 0 bases from V and 1 from J; bases not matched to a gene: 13. CDR3 length: 19 amino acids. This CDR3 is CASSLAPRGSSGFQETQYF. The DNA for the CDR3 is TGTGCCAGCAGCTTAGCCCCCCGGGGGTCTAGCGGGTTCCAAGAGACCCAGTACTTC.

The chain is built from TRBV4-1 and TRBJ2-1, with D possibly being TRBD2 (6 bases). Trimming removed 2 bases at V and 1 base at J, with 12 bases between. CDR3 length equals 16 residues. CDR1 MGHRA and CDR2 YSYEKL come from the germline V gene. CDR3 in amino acids: CASSQHAGTSYNEQFF. The CDR3 coding sequence is TGCGCCAGCAGCCAACACGCCGGGACTTCCTACAATGAGCAGTTCTTC.

This clone was seen only once. The rearrangement links TRBV11-2 to TRBJ2-3, with 7 bases identical to TRBD2. V lost 3 bases, J lost 5 bases, and 11 bases stayed unmatched. Germline V gene sequence: CDR1 SGHAT, CDR2 FQNNGV. The CDR3 is 16 amino acids. CDR3 DNA sequence: TGTGCCAGCAGCTTTTCGGGGGGACCCTTTGGAGATACGCAGTATTTT. Its translation is CASSFSGGPFGDTQYF.

The chain combines TRBV5-5 with TRBJ1-1; possible D gene TRBD1, 5 bases. The ends were cut back, 4 bases at V and 8 bases at J, with 15 bases in the middle. CDR3 length: 13 amino acids. In germline, CDR1 is SGHKS, CDR2 YYEKEE (reference sequence). CDR3 region: CASSPRVGAEAFF. CDR3 nucleotide sequence: TGTGCCAGCAGCCCCAGGGTCGGCGCGGAAGCTTTCTTT.

This clone was seen more than once but under ten times. This chain joins TRBV7-8 and TRBJ1-2; 7 nucleotides match TRBD1. In germline, CDR1 is SGHVS, CDR2 FQNEAQ. J was trimmed by 8 bases and V by 2 bases; bases with no gene match: 2. CDR3 length: 12 amino acids. The CDR3 sequence: CASSLHRGGYTF. CDR3 sequence (DNA): TGTGCCAGCAGCTTACACAGGGGAGGCTACACCTTC.

This sequence joins TRBV4-2 and TRBJ1-4, with unresolved D. Germline V lookup: CDR1 LGHNA, CDR2 YNFKEQ. The CDR3 consists of 15 residues. The V gene lost 5 bases and the J gene lost 3 bases, with 13 bases spanning the gap. CDR3 amino acids: CASSTQWRPNEKLFF. The CDR3 region has the DNA TGTGCCAGCAGCACCCAATGGCGGCCTAATGAAAAACTGTTTTTT.

The gene calls are TRBV28 and TRBJ1-5, with 7 positions matching TRBD1. V gave up 5 bases and J gave up 5 bases; unmatched junction bases: 9. The V gene's germline CDR1 is MDHEN and CDR2 SYDVKM. The CDR3 contains 15 residues. The CDR3 protein is CASSNQQGMDQPQHF. CDR3 bases: TGTGCCAGCAGTAATCAACAGGGGATGGATCAGCCCCAGCATTTT.

The V gene is TRBV25-1, the J gene TRBJ1-6; D gene uncertain. V lost 3 bases and J lost 3, with 6 bases in between. This CDR3 contains 14 residues. Germline CDR1 and CDR2: MGHDK and SYGVNS. The CDR3 reads CASSDRGYNSPLHF. The CDR3 DNA is TGTGCCAGCAGTGACCGGGGCTATAATTCACCCCTCCACTTT. Looking up the rest from reference TRBV25-1 and TRBJ1-6 gives the full variable domain: EADIYQTPRYLVIGTGKKITLECSQTMGHDKMYWYQQDPGMELHLIHYSYGVNSTEKGDLSSESTVSRIRTEHFPLTLESARPSHTSQYLCASSDRGYNSPLHFGNGTRLTVT.

J is TRBJ2-7 and V is TRBV10-3; 10 bases are a match to TRBD2. CDR3 length equals 16 residues. Germline lookup yields CDR1 ENHRY and CDR2 SYGVKD. V was pared by 2 bases and J by 2 bases, with 6 bases of the junction left unmatched. The CDR3 DNA follows: TGTGCCATCAGTGAGAATCCTAGCGGGGGTACCTACGAGCAGTACTTC. This encodes CAISENPSGGTYEQYF.

The genes are TRBV9 and TRBJ2-5, with D perhaps matching TRBD1 (6 bases). Germline loops: CDR1 SGDLS, CDR2 YYNGEE. The germline V and J ends were trimmed by 3 bases and 4 bases, with 16 bases remaining between them. CDR3 length equals 15 residues. CDR3 in amino acids: CASSETPIGGETQYF. Here the CDR3 DNA reads TGTGCCAGCAGCGAGACTCCCATAGGGGGAGAGACCCAGTACTTC.

The J gene is TRBJ2-1, the V gene TRBV28; TRBD2 aligns across 10 bases. J was trimmed by 14 bases and V by 4 bases; bases with no gene match: 5. The germline gives CDR1 MDHEN, CDR2 SYDVKM. This CDR3 region has 12 residues. In nucleotides, the CDR3 is TGTGCCAGCAGTTCCTCGAGCGGGAGGGAGTTCTTC. Amino acid sequence: CASSSSSGREFF.

V and J are TRBV7-2 and TRBJ2-7; 15 bases fit TRBD2. J was trimmed by 4 bases and V by 4 bases; bases with no gene match: 5. From germline, CDR1 is SGHTA and CDR2 FQGNSA. CDR3 length: 16 residues. CDR3 bases: TGTGCCAGCAGCTCCGGGACTAGCGGGGGGCAGTACGAGCAGTACTTC. This gives the protein CASSSGTSGGQYEQYF.

The chain joins TRBV4-3 to TRBJ1-2; D not certain. The V gene lost 8 bases and the J gene lost 4 bases, with 23 bases spanning the gap. Germline V gene sequence: CDR1 LGHNA, CDR2 YSLEER. There are 16 residues in the CDR3. In nucleotides, the CDR3 is TGCGCCAGCCGCGGGAGACGGGCGTCGGATCTCTATGGCTACACCTTC. It translates to CASRGRRASDLYGYTF.

V and J are TRBV7-2 and TRBJ2-7; D remains unclear. The CDR3 is 14 residues long. The V and J ends lost 4 bases and 2 bases respectively, with 12 bases between them. Germline lookup yields CDR1 SGHTA and CDR2 FQGNSA. The CDR3 region has the DNA TGTGCCAGCAGCTCGGTCGCGGCTACCTACGAGCAGTACTTC. It is translated as CASSSVAATYEQYF.

V gene TRBV2 combines with J gene TRBJ2-2; 10 nucleotides line up with TRBD2. With 7 bases clipped from V and 8 bases from J, the junction kept 13 bases outside the gene matches. Per germline, CDR1 SNHLY and CDR2 FYNNEI. There are 16 residues in the CDR3. The CDR3 bases are TGTGCCAGCACTTATCTAGCTAGCGGGAGTACAGGGGAGCTGTTTTTT. This codes for CASTYLASGSTGELFF. The whole variable domain, filled in from reference TRBV2 and TRBJ2-2, reads EPEVTQTPSHQVTQMGQEVILRCVPISNHLYFYWYRQILGQKVEFLVSFYNNEISEKSEIFDDQFSVERPDGSNFTLKIRSTKLEDSAMYFCASTYLASGSTGELFFGEGSRLTVL.

This clone came up once. A read error may account for a junction end that differs from germline. This sequence joins TRBV27 and TRBJ2-7; D is unclear. The CDR3 is 13 residues long. Germline lookup yields CDR1 MNHEY and CDR2 SMNVEV (reference sequence). CDR3 sequence (DNA): TGTGCCAGCAGTTTTTCGCTAACGACACCGTCGTTCTTC. Residues: CASSFSLTTPSFF.

The rearrangement uses TRBV4-1 and TRBJ2-3; 9 bases fit TRBD2. The CDR3 is 16 amino acids. V lost 5 bases, J lost 0 bases, and 6 bases stayed unmatched. CDR1 and CDR2 (germline): MGHRA, YSYEKL. CDR3 sequence reads: CASSLSGGRSTDTQYF. In DNA, the CDR3 is TGCGCCAGCAGCTTAAGCGGGGGGCGGAGCACAGATACGCAGTATTTT.

The chain carries TRBV5-5 and TRBJ2-7, with 7 bases fitting TRBD1. With V trimmed by 0 bases and J by 0 bases, 6 bases remained unmatched. This CDR3 region has 16 residues. Looked up from germline, CDR1 is SGHKS and CDR2 is YYEKEE (reference sequence). The CDR3 is CASSLGWTGGSYEQYF. The CDR3 coding sequence is TGTGCCAGCAGCTTGGGATGGACAGGTGGCTCCTACGAGCAGTACTTC.